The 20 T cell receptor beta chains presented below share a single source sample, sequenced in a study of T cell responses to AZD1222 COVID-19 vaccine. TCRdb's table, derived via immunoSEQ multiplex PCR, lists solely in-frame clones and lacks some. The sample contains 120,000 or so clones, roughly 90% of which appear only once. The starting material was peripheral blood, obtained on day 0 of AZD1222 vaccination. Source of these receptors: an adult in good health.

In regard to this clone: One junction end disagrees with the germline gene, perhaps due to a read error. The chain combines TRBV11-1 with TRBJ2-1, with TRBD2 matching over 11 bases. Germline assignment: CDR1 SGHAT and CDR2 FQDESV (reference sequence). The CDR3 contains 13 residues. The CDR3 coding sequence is TGTGCCAGCAGCTCCGCGGTAGCGGGGGGGGAAATCTTC. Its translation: CASSSAVAGGEIF.

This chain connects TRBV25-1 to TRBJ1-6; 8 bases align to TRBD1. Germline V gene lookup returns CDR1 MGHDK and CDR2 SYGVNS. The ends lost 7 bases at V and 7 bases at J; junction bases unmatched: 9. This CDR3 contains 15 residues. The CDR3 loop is CASTGPGQGNSPLHF. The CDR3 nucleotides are TGTGCCAGCACGGGCCCTGGACAGGGAAATTCACCCCTCCACTTT.

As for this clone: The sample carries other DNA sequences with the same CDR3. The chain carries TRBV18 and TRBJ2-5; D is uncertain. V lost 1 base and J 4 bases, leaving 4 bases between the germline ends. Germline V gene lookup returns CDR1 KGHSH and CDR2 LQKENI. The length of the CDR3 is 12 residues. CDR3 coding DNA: TGTGCCAGCTCACCACGCGCAGAGACCCAGTACTTC. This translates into CASSPRAETQYF.

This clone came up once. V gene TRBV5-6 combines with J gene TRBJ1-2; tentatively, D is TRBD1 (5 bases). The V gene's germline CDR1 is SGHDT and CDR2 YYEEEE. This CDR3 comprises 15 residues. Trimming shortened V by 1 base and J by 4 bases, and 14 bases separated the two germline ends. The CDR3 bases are TGTGCCAGCAGCTTGTGGGACGTGGGGCTCTATGGCTACACCTTC. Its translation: CASSLWDVGLYGYTF.

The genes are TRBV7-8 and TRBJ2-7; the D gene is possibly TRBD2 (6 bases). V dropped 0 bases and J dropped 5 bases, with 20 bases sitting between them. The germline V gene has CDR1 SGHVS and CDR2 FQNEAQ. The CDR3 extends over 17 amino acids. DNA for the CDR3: TGTGCCAGCAGCTTAGCAGCGGGCGGGGAAGTTGGGGACGAGCAGTACTTC. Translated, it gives CASSLAAGGEVGDEQYF.

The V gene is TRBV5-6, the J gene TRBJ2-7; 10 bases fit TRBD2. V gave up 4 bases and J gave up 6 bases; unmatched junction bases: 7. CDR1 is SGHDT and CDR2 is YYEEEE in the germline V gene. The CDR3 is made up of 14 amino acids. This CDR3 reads CASSRASGRGEQYF. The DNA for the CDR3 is TGTGCCAGCAGCCGGGCTAGCGGGAGAGGCGAGCAGTACTTC.

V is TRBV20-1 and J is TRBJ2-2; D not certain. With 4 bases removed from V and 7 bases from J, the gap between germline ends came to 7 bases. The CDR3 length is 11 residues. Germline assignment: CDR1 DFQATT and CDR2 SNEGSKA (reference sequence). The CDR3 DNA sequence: TGCAGTGCTACGGGCGGCGGGGAGCTGTTTTTT. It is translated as CSATGGGELFF.

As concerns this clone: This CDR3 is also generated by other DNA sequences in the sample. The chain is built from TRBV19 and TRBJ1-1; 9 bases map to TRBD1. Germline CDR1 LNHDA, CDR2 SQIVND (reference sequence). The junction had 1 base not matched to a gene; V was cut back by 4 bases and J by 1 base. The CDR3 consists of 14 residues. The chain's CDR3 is CASSTGQGNTEAFF. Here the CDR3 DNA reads TGTGCCAGTAGTACGGGACAGGGGAACACTGAAGCTTTCTTT.

CDR3 loop: CASSPLGGDLYEQYF. The DNA for the CDR3 is TGTGCCAGTAGTCCCCTGGGGGGAGATCTCTACGAGCAGTACTTC. V gene TRBV19 combines with J gene TRBJ2-7, with D possibly matching TRBD2 (6 bases). The CDR3 has 15 residues. The V end lost 5 bases, the J end lost 3 bases, and 17 bases lay between the germline ends. The germline CDR1 and CDR2 sequences are LNHDA and SQIVND (reference sequence).

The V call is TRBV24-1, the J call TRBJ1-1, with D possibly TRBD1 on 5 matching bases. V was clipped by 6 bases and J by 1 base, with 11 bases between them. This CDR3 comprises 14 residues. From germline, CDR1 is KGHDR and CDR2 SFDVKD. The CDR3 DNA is TGTGCCACCAGTAATCCAGGGTCGAACACTGAAGCTTTCTTT. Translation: CATSNPGSNTEAFF.

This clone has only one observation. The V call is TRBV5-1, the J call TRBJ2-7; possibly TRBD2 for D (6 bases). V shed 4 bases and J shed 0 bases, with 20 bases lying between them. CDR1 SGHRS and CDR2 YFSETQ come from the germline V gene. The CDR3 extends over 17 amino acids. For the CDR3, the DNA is TGCGCCAGCAGCCCGGAAAGGGGAGGTGTTGACTCCTACGAGCAGTACTTC. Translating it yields CASSPERGGVDSYEQYF. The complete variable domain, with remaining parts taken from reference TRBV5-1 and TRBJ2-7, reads KAGVTQTPRYLIKTRGQQVTLSCSPISGHRSVSWYQQTPGQGLQFLFEYFSETQRNKGNFPGRFSGRQFSNSRSEMNVSTLELGDSALYLCASSPERGGVDSYEQYFGPGTRLTVT.

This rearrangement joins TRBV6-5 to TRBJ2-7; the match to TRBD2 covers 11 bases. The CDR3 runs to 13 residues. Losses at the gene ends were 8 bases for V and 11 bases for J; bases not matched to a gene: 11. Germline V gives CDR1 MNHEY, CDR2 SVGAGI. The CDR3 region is CASQPPGLAAKYF. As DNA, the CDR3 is TGTGCCAGCCAGCCCCCGGGACTAGCGGCCAAGTACTTC.

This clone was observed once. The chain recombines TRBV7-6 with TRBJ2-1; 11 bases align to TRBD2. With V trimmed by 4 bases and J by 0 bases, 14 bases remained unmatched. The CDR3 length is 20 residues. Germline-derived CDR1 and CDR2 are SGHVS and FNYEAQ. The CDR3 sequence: CASSSKGLAALGSSYNEQFF. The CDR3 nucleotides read TGTGCCAGCAGCTCAAAGGGACTAGCGGCCTTGGGGAGCTCCTACAATGAGCAGTTCTTC.

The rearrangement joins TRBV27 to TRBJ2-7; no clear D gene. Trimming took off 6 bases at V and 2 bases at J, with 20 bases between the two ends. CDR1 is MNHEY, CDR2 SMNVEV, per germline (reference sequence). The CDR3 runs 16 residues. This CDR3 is CASRVDSGGSPYEQYF. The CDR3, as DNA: TGTGCCAGCAGAGTCGACTCCGGCGGTAGCCCCTACGAGCAGTACTTC.

The CDR3, as DNA: TGTGCCAGCAGCTCCGGTTTTGAAGCTTTCTTT. It yields the protein CASSSGFEAFF. V usage is TRBV7-3 and J usage is TRBJ1-1; D call uncertain. The CDR3 sequence is 11 residues long. V lost 4 bases to trimming and J lost 7 bases, with 7 bases between them. Germline CDR1 reads SGHTA; CDR2 reads FQGTGA.

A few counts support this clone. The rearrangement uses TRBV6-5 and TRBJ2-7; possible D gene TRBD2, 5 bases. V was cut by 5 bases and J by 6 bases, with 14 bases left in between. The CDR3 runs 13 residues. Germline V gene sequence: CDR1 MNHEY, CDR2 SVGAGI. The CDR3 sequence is CASSRTGSGEQYF. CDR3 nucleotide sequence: TGTGCCAGCAGTCGGACTGGATCCGGCGAGCAGTACTTC.

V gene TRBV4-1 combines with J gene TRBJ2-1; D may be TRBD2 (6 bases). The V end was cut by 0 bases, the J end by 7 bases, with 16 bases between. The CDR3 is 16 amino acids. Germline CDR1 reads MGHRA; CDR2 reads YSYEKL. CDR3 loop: CASSQDTGVVVNEQFF. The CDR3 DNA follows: TGCGCCAGCAGCCAAGACACGGGAGTAGTGGTGAATGAGCAGTTCTTC.

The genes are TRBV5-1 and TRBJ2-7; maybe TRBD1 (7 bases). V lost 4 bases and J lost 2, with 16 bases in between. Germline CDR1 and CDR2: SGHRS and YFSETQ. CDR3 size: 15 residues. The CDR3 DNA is TGCGCCAGCAGCCCGGGGGACAGTGGGACCTACGAGCAGTACTTC. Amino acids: CASSPGDSGTYEQYF.

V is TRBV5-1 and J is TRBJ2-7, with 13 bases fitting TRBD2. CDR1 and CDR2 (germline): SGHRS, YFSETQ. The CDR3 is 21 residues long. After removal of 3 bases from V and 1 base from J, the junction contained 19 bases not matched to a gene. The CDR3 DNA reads TGCGCCAGCAGCTACAGGGCCCCGCGGACTAGCGGGAGAGAAGGTTCCTACGAGCAGTACTTC. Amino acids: CASSYRAPRTSGREGSYEQYF.

The CDR3 region has the DNA TGTGCCAGCACCTCGCCCAGGGGTGGTAGCTACGAGCAGTACTTC. It specifies CASTSPRGGSYEQYF. J is TRBJ2-7 and V is TRBV21-1; the table names TRBD1, a call not compared with the DNA. TRBV21-1 corresponds to a pseudogene. The length of the CDR3 is 15 residues.